This T cell receptor (beta chain) was captured in a study of blood T cell repertoires in COVID-19. About the research overall: Spain, Italy and the United States supplied samples that represented acute and convalescent COVID-19. PBMCs, B-cell-depleted T cells, or T cells were the source of the cDNA or gDNA that made up the material.

How the authors handled the data: Estimates of nucleated cell counts were drawn from the amplification of reference gene primers. The repertoire was sequenced with immunoSEQ multiplex PCR; TCRdb's copy has only in-frame clones and lacks some. The V and J calls and clone size were taken over from that table, and D and trimming were inferred from the DNA. In the table there are some 96,000 clones, just under 80% of which are singletons. This clone has more than one count but fewer than ten. With V trimmed by 6 bases and J by 2 bases, 12 bases remained unmatched. Germline CDR1 LNHDA, CDR2 SQIVND (reference sequence). The CDR3 is made up of 16 amino acids.

The sequence was collected from a man between 65 and 80 years old with active or convalescent COVID-19. Input material: peripheral blood. The chain has TRBV19 and TRBJ1-2; 7 nucleotides line up with TRBD1. CDR3 nucleotides: TGTGCCAGTAGATCACCGAGGGGGCCTCGGAACTATGGCTACACCTTC. As protein: CASRSPRGPRNYGYTF.